Following are 27 T cell receptor beta chains from one sample sequenced in a study of T-cell memory formation after mild COVID-19. TCRdb analysed the 5' RACE reads with MiXCR anew, one entry per CDR3 protein. The sample lists over 250,000 distinct CDR3 sequences, approximately 15% occurring once. The sequenced sample was PBMCs or a T cell subset sorted from them (not recorded which). These receptor sequences come from a man younger than 30 who had mild COVID-19 (a few samples of this study predate the infection). Cell type and time point are not known.

This clonotype has ten or more counts. The chain employs TRBV4-3 and TRBJ2-1; TRBD1 might be the D (6 bases). CDR1 and CDR2 (germline): LGHNA, YSLEER. Trimming stripped 4 bases from V and 0 bases from J, with 19 bases between. The CDR3 is 18 amino acids. Here the CDR3 reads CASSRDTRVGRSYNEQFF. CDR3 DNA sequence: TGCGCCAGCAGCCGGGACACTAGGGTCGGCCGCTCCTACAATGAGCAGTTCTTC.

The chain carries TRBV30 and TRBJ2-2; maybe TRBD2 (6 bases). The V end lost 4 bases, the J end lost 1 base, and 10 bases lay between the germline ends. The CDR3 has 14 amino acids. CDR1 is GTSNPN, CDR2 SVGIG, per germline (reference sequence). CDR3 residues: CAWKGLMNTGELFF. CDR3 DNA sequence: TGTGCCTGGAAGGGACTTATGAACACCGGGGAGCTGTTTTTT.

The chain joins TRBV29-1 to TRBJ2-7, with D hard to call. The germline CDR1 and CDR2 sequences are SQVTM and ANQGSEA. V lost 4 bases and J lost 7, with 14 bases in between. The CDR3 runs to 12 residues. CDR3 loop: CSVVGPVGEQYF. CDR3 nucleotides: TGCAGCGTTGTCGGGCCCGTGGGGGAGCAGTACTTC.

A few counts support this clonotype. The chain combines TRBV20-1 with TRBJ2-6; D is unresolved. Trimming left V 0 bases short and J 0 bases short, with 3 bases between. The CDR3 loop spans 14 amino acids. Germline V gene sequence: CDR1 DFQATT, CDR2 SNEGSKA (reference sequence). The CDR3 region has the DNA TGCAGTGCTAGAGAAACCTCTGGGGCCAACGTCCTGACTTTC. It codes for CSARETSGANVLTF.

This clonotype appeared a few times. V and J are TRBV5-1 and TRBJ1-4; the match to TRBD1 covers 8 bases. The junction had 8 bases not matched to a gene; V was cut back by 3 bases and J by 7 bases. The length of the CDR3 is 15 residues. Looked up from germline, CDR1 is SGHRS and CDR2 is YFSETQ. In DNA, the CDR3 is TGCGCCAGCAGCTCCCAGGGGGCCCAGGGTGAAAAACTGTTTTTT. Its protein is CASSSQGAQGEKLFF.

The genes are TRBV6-5 and TRBJ1-2; unclear D gene. V gave up 2 bases and J gave up 8 bases, with 18 bases separating them. The germline CDR1 and CDR2 sequences are MNHEY and SVGAGI. CDR3 length: 15 residues. This CDR3 is CASSYRIRSPVGYTF. In nucleotides, the CDR3 is TGTGCCAGCAGTTACAGGATCCGGAGCCCGGTCGGCTACACCTTC.

This clonotype was counted only a few times. The chain links TRBV6-5 to TRBJ2-5; tentative D call: TRBD1 (6 bases). The V end lost 5 bases, the J end lost 2 bases, and 12 bases lay between the germline ends. The CDR3 runs to 14 residues. Germline lookup yields CDR1 MNHEY and CDR2 SVGAGI. The chain's CDR3 is CASSPLTGQETQYF. CDR3 DNA sequence: TGTGCCAGCAGTCCTTTGACAGGTCAAGAGACCCAGTACTTC.

The rearrangement uses TRBV7-9 and TRBJ1-6; no clear D gene. CDR1 and CDR2 from the germline V gene are SEHNR and FQNEAQ (reference sequence). The CDR3 consists of 12 residues. Trimming took off 8 bases at V and 8 bases at J, with 10 bases between the two ends. CDR3 loop: CASSQGYSPLHF. The CDR3 region has the DNA TGTGCCAGCTCCCAAGGGTATTCACCCCTCCACTTT.

The rearrangement links TRBV3-1 to TRBJ1-1; 8 bases agree with TRBD1. The CDR3 loop spans 15 amino acids. Germline trimming cut 4 bases from V and 2 bases from J; bases unmatched to any gene: 6. Germline values: CDR1 LGHDT, CDR2 YNNKEL (reference sequence). CDR3 nucleotides: TGTGCCAGCAGCCCCGGGACAGGAACAAACACTGAAGCTTTCTTT. Translated: CASSPGTGTNTEAFF.

In its sample, this clonotype was seen many times. The chain uses TRBV12-3 or TRBV12-4 and TRBJ1-2, with TRBD1 as a possible D gene (5 bases). The CDR3 covers 12 residues. V lost 5 bases and J lost 8, with 12 bases in between. CDR3 in amino acids: CASSRDREGYTF. In DNA form, the CDR3 reads TGTGCCAGCAGTAGGGACCGTGAGGGCTACACCTTC.

The sample holds a few counts of this clonotype. The rearrangement uses TRBV20-1 and TRBJ1-6; D is possibly TRBD1 (5 bases). V dropped 2 bases and J dropped 7 bases, with 6 bases sitting between them. Germline assignment: CDR1 DFQATT and CDR2 SNEGSKA (reference sequence). The CDR3 is 12 amino acids. CDR3: CSARTGNSPLHF. In DNA form, the CDR3 reads TGCAGTGCTAGAACAGGAAATTCACCCCTCCACTTT.

The rearrangement uses TRBV24-1 and TRBJ2-3; a weak D match, TRBD1 (6 bases). CDR3 length: 17 amino acids. Trimming took off 4 bases at V and 7 bases at J, with 23 bases between the two ends. Per the germline V gene, CDR1 is KGHDR and CDR2 is SFDVKD. CDR3 nucleotide sequence: TGTGCCACCAGTGACCCGGACAGTCCCCCTTACGGCTATACGCAGTATTTT. Its protein product is CATSDPDSPPYGYTQYF.

For the CDR3, the DNA is TGTGCCAGCAGCGCACAGGGTCTCCACTCCCAAACCCAGTACTTC. This gives the protein CASSAQGLHSQTQYF. V usage is TRBV2 and J usage is TRBJ2-5, with D possibly being TRBD1 (6 bases). Per germline, CDR1 SNHLY and CDR2 FYNNEI. The V end was cut by 6 bases, the J end by 8 bases, with 22 bases between. This CDR3 contains 15 residues.

CDR3 nucleotides: TGTGCCAGCAGAAAAGACGGTGGGGGTGAAGGATTGGATCAGCCCCAGCATTTT. Amino acids: CASRKDGGGEGLDQPQHF. The chain uses TRBV6-5 and TRBJ1-5, with D perhaps matching TRBD1 (5 bases). The V gene's germline CDR1 is MNHEY and CDR2 SVGAGI. The V gene lost 6 bases and the J gene lost 5 bases, with 26 bases spanning the gap. This CDR3 has 18 amino acids.

This sequence joins TRBV9 and TRBJ2-2; maybe TRBD1 (5 bases). The CDR3 runs 16 residues. Trimming stripped 2 bases from V and 0 bases from J, with 11 bases between. Germline CDR1 reads SGDLS; CDR2 reads YYNGEE. The CDR3: CASSVQGNSNTGELFF. Written as DNA, the CDR3 is TGTGCCAGCAGCGTCCAGGGCAATTCGAACACCGGGGAGCTGTTTTTT.

This clonotype occurred a few times. The gene calls are TRBV4-1 and TRBJ2-6; D perhaps matches TRBD1 (5 bases). The CDR3 covers 14 residues. Per the germline V gene, CDR1 is MGHRA and CDR2 is YSYEKL. V lost 6 bases, J lost 2 bases, and 8 bases lay in between. The CDR3 coding sequence is TGCGCCAGCAGGAAGGGGACTGGGGCCAACGTCCTGACTTTC. As protein: CASRKGTGANVLTF.

In its sample, this clonotype was seen a few times. This chain connects TRBV29-1 to TRBJ2-2; weak D call: TRBD1 (5 bases). Germline values: CDR1 SQVTM, CDR2 ANQGSEA. This CDR3 contains 13 residues. The V gene lost 5 bases and the J gene lost 1 base, with 8 bases spanning the gap. The CDR3 region has the DNA TGCAGCGTTAACGACAGGAACACCGGGGAGCTGTTTTTT. Translating gives CSVNDRNTGELFF.

The rearrangement uses TRBV11-2 and TRBJ1-6, with 9 bases lining up with TRBD1. The CDR3 length is 15 residues. Looked up from germline, CDR1 is SGHAT and CDR2 is FQNNGV. The junction had 10 bases not matched to a gene; V was cut back by 5 bases and J by 11 bases. CDR3 residues: CASSTRQGVVAPLHF. The CDR3 DNA reads TGTGCCAGCAGCACAAGACAGGGGGTTGTGGCACCCCTCCACTTT.

This clonotype was counted at least ten times. The J gene is TRBJ2-2, the V gene TRBV5-1; D is unclear. The germline V gene has CDR1 SGHRS and CDR2 YFSETQ. The CDR3 is made up of 15 amino acids. Trimming shortened V by 5 bases and J by 4 bases, and 15 bases separated the two germline ends. DNA for the CDR3: TGCGCCAGCAGACCCAGGACGGACCTCACCGGGGAGCTGTTTTTT. Residues: CASRPRTDLTGELFF.

In this sample, this clonotype turned up a few times. The chain links TRBV5-1 to TRBJ1-1; D gene uncertain. Germline V gives CDR1 SGHRS, CDR2 YFSETQ. Deletions cut 0 bases from V and 6 bases from J, with 6 bases between. The CDR3 has 12 amino acids. CDR3 bases: TGCGCCAGCAGCTTGGGGGATTCTGAAGCTTTCTTT. Translated, it gives CASSLGDSEAFF.

This clonotype was counted only a few times. This chain connects TRBV20-1 to TRBJ2-7, with 7 bases aligning to TRBD1. The CDR3 has 14 residues. Unmatched junction bases numbered 7, after V lost 5 bases and J lost 0 bases. CDR1 and CDR2 from the germline V gene are DFQATT and SNEGSKA (reference sequence). This CDR3 reads CSALGQTRSYEQYV. CDR3 bases: TGCAGTGCTTTGGGACAGACTCGCTCCTACGAGCAGTACGTC.

This clonotype was counted once. A read error may account for a junction end that differs from germline. V and J are TRBV4-2 and TRBJ2-5, with D possibly TRBD2 on 6 matching bases. Germline V gene data show CDR1 as LGHNA and CDR2 as YNFKEQ. The CDR3 totals 15 residues. CDR3 amino acids: CASSQDPGIYLGEVF. CDR3 coding DNA: TGTGCCAGCAGCCAAGATCCGGGGATTTATTTGGGGGAGGTCTTC.

This clonotype has just a few counts. The chain combines TRBV7-2 with TRBJ2-3, with D maybe TRBD1 (5 bases). Trimming shortened V by 5 bases and J by 8 bases, and 20 bases separated the two germline ends. The CDR3 runs 15 residues. Germline V gene data show CDR1 as SGHTA and CDR2 as FQGNSA. For the CDR3, the DNA is TGTGCCAGCAGCCTGCCCGAGATGGGGCAAGTTACGCAGTATTTT. It specifies CASSLPEMGQVTQYF.

The rearrangement joins TRBV5-4 to TRBJ2-3; 8 nucleotides agree with TRBD2. The ends lost 4 bases at V and 5 bases at J; junction bases unmatched: 12. Germline V gene lookup returns CDR1 SGHNT and CDR2 YYREEE (reference sequence). CDR3 length: 16 amino acids. In DNA, the CDR3 is TGTGCCAGCAGCCCGAGGGTAGCGGGGCCGGGAGATACGCAGTATTTT. Translating gives CASSPRVAGPGDTQYF. The entire variable domain, with the rest obtained from reference TRBV5-4 and TRBJ2-3, is as follows: ETGVTQSPTHLIKTRGQQVTLRCSSQSGHNTVSWYQQALGQGPQFIFQYYREEENGRGNFPPRFSGLQFPNYSSELNVNALELDDSALYLCASSPRVAGPGDTQYFGPGTRLTVL.

This clonotype has more than one count but fewer than ten. V usage is TRBV4-3 and J usage is TRBJ2-1; D ambiguous. Germline assignment: CDR1 LGHNA and CDR2 YSLEER. V lost 3 bases and J 0 bases, leaving 6 bases between the germline ends. This CDR3 comprises 14 residues. The CDR3, as DNA: TGCGCCAGCAGCCAGGAAAACTCCTACAATGAGCAGTTCTTC. This translates into CASSQENSYNEQFF.

The rearrangement uses TRBV5-1 and TRBJ1-2; D not resolved. The V end was cut by 0 bases, the J end by 3 bases, with 6 bases between. Germline V gives CDR1 SGHRS, CDR2 YFSETQ. The CDR3 length is 13 residues. The CDR3 protein is CASSLAGHYGYTF. DNA for the CDR3: TGCGCCAGCAGCTTGGCTGGACACTATGGCTACACCTTC.

This clonotype has only a few counts. This chain links TRBV6-2 or TRBV6-3 with TRBJ2-3; no reliable D call. The CDR3 length is 13 residues. Trimming pared 2 bases from V and 2 bases from J, leaving 5 bases between. Germline V gives CDR1 MNHEY, CDR2 SVGEGT. The CDR3 nucleotides are TGTGCCAGCAGTTACAGGGTCACAGATACGCAGTATTTT. Encoded protein: CASSYRVTDTQYF.